The 10 T cell receptor beta chains below were found in one sample sequenced in a study of T cell repertoires in cytomegalovirus infection. TCRdb reprocessed the reads via MiXCR and lists one record per CDR3 protein. The top ten hold more than 10% of the sample, which has 310,000 or so distinct CDR3 sequences, 17% seen once. The sample consisted of PBMCs. These receptors were collected from a human donor in good health (CMV status not recorded). Some clones in this sample may be carry-over from other donors' samples.

This chain connects TRBV6-6 to TRBJ2-3, with a weak D call TRBD1 (6 bases). The CDR3 is 14 residues long. V gave up 2 bases and J gave up 4 bases, with 10 bases separating them. CDR1 is MNHNY and CDR2 is SVGAGI in the germline V gene (reference sequence). This CDR3 reads CASSYRRGADTQYF. CDR3 bases: TGTGCCAGCAGTTACCGCAGGGGCGCAGATACGCAGTATTTT.

This clonotype was counted a few times. The V gene is TRBV20-1, the J gene TRBJ2-7; D call uncertain. Between the trimmed V and J ends, which lost 4 bases and 3 bases, there was a span of 7 bases. CDR3 length: 11 amino acids. Germline-derived CDR1 and CDR2 are DFQATT and SNEGSKA (reference sequence). This chain's CDR3 is CSANPLYEQYF. Here the CDR3 DNA reads TGCAGTGCTAATCCCCTCTACGAGCAGTACTTC.

This clonotype has a handful of counts. V is TRBV5-1 and J is TRBJ2-1, with 11 bases that match TRBD1. V lost 4 bases, J lost 6 bases, and 3 bases stayed unmatched. The CDR3 has 14 amino acids. Germline V gene data show CDR1 as SGHRS and CDR2 as YFSETQ. The CDR3 here is CASSGQGAPNEQFF. CDR3 in DNA: TGCGCCAGCAGCGGACAGGGGGCCCCCAATGAGCAGTTCTTC.

This clonotype was counted between two and nine times. The chain carries TRBV2 and TRBJ1-1; possible D gene TRBD1, 5 bases. This CDR3 contains 14 residues. V lost 5 bases, J lost 2 bases, and 12 bases lay in between. Germline V gene lookup returns CDR1 SNHLY and CDR2 FYNNEI. In DNA form, the CDR3 reads TGTGCCAGCAGTACCCGGAGGGGCAACACTGAAGCTTTCTTT. Its translation is CASSTRRGNTEAFF.

This clonotype came up a few times. This rearrangement joins TRBV4-1 to TRBJ1-5; possibly TRBD1 for D (5 bases). V was pared by 1 base and J by 9 bases, with 10 bases between. The CDR3 spans 13 residues. Germline V gene data show CDR1 as MGHRA and CDR2 as YSYEKL. This CDR3 is CASSQAGVGPQHF. For the CDR3, the DNA is TGCGCCAGCAGCCAAGCGGGGGTAGGGCCCCAGCATTTT.

This clonotype was observed at least ten times. J is TRBJ1-6 and V is TRBV6-2 or TRBV6-3; D possibly corresponds to TRBD1 (6 bases). Germline CDR1 and CDR2: MNHEY and SVGEGT. The CDR3 extends over 16 amino acids. The germline V and J ends were trimmed by 5 bases and 9 bases, with 20 bases remaining between them. CDR3 region: CASSPGQSSSVSPLHF. For the CDR3, the DNA is TGTGCCAGCAGTCCAGGACAGAGCTCTTCGGTTTCACCCCTCCACTTT.

V gene TRBV28 combines with J gene TRBJ1-2; possible D gene TRBD1, 5 bases. Germline-derived CDR1 and CDR2 are MDHEN and SYDVKM. The V gene lost 10 bases and the J gene lost 4 bases, with 19 bases spanning the gap. The CDR3 covers 14 residues. The CDR3 DNA reads TGTGCCACCTACGGGGGGACTGTAGCCTATGGCTACACCTTC. Translating it yields CATYGGTVAYGYTF.

In its sample, this clonotype was seen once. This chain uses TRBV6-2 or TRBV6-3 with TRBJ2-7; no firm D call. V lost 0 bases to trimming and J lost 0 bases, with 6 bases between them. Germline-derived CDR1 and CDR2 are MNHEY and SVGEGT. The CDR3 extends over 14 amino acids. The CDR3 sequence: CASSYSQYSYEQYF. CDR3 nucleotide sequence: TGTGCCAGCAGTTACTCGCAGTACTCCTACGAGCAGTACTTC.

This clonotype showed up just a few times. The chain uses TRBV5-6 and TRBJ1-2; a weak D match, TRBD1 (5 bases). Germline V gene sequence: CDR1 SGHDT, CDR2 YYEEEE. V was pared by 3 bases and J by 8 bases, with 14 bases between. The length of the CDR3 is 13 residues. This CDR3 reads CASSSGTAWGYTF. Written as DNA, the CDR3 is TGTGCCAGCAGCTCTGGGACGGCCTGGGGCTACACCTTC.

This rearrangement joins TRBV27 to TRBJ2-7, with D possibly being TRBD1 (7 bases). CDR1 is MNHEY and CDR2 is SMNVEV in the germline V gene (reference sequence). V dropped 5 bases and J dropped 4 bases, with 21 bases sitting between them. The CDR3 length is 16 residues. This CDR3 reads CASSPSQGGAGYEQYF. CDR3 coding DNA: TGTGCCAGCAGTCCGAGCCAAGGGGGCGCGGGGTACGAGCAGTACTTC.